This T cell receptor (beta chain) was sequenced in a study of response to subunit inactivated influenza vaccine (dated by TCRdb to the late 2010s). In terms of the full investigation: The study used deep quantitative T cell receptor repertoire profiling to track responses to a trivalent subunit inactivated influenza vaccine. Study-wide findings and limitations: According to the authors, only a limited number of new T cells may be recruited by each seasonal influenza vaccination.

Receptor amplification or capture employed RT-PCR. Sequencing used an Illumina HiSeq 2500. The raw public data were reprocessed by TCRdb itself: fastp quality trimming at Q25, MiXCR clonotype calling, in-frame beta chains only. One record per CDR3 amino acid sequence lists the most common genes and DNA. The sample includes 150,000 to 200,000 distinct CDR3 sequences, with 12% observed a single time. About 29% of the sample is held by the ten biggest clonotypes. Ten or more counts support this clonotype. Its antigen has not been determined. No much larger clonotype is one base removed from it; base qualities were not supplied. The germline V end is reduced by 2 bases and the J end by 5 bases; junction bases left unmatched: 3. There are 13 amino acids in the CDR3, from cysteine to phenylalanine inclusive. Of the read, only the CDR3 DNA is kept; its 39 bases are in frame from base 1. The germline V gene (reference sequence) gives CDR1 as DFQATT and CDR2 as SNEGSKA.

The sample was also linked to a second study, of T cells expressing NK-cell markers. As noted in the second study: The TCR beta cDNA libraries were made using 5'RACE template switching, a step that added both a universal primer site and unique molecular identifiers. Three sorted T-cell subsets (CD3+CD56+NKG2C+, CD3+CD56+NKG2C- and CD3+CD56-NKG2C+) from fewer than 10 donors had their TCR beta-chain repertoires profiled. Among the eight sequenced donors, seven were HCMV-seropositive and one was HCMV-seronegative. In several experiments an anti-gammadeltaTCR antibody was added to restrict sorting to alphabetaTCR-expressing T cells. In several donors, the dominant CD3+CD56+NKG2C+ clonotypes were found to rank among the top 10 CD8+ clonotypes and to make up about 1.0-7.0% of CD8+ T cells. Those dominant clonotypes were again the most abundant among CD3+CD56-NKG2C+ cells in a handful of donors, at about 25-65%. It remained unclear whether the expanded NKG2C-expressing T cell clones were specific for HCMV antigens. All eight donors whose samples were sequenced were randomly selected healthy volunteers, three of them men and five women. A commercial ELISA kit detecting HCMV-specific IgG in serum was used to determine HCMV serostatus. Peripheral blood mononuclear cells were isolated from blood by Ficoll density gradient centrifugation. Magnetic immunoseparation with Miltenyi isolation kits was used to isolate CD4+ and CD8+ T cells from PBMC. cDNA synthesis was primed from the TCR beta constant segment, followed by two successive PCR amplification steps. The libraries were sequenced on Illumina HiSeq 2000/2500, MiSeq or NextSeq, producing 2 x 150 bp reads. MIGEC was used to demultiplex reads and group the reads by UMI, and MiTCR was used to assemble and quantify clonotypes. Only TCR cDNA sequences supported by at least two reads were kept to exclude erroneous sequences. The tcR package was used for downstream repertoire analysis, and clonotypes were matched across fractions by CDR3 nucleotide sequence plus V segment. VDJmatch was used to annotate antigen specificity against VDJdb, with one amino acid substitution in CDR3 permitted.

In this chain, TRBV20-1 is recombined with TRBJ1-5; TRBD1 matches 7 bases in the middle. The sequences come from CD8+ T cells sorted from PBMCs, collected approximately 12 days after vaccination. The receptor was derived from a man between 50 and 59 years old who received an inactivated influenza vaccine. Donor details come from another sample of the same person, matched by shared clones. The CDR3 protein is CSARKGTDQPQHF. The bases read TGCAGTGCTAGAAAAGGGACAGATCAGCCCCAGCATTTT.